These T cell receptor beta chains were read from a single sample in a study of Ad26.COV2.S vaccination and SARS-CoV-2 variants. Here immunoSEQ multiplex PCR was the method, and the copy in TCRdb shows in-frame clones only, minus some. The sample lists hundreds of thousands of clones, about 91% occurring once. The sample was peripheral blood, taken after recovery from COVID-19. These TCRs come from a human donor who had recovered from COVID-19. Each CDR3 is given with its conserved first and last residue. The order of the fields is clone size, V gene, J gene, D gene, CDR3 protein, CDR3 DNA. D genes are given only for firm matches. The size of a clone is reported for some rows only, either as once, few or many, or as a class for expanded clones.

clone size: .
V gene: TRBV4-1
J gene: TRBJ2-5
D gene: .
CDR3 protein: CASSPPGTPYAQYF
CDR3 DNA: TGCGCCAGCAGCCCGCCCGGGACTCCGTACGCCCAGTACTTC

clone size: .
V gene: TRBV2
J gene: TRBJ2-7
D gene: .
CDR3 protein: CASMPRGNEQYF
CDR3 DNA: TGTGCCAGCATGCCCAGGGGCAACGAGCAGTACTTC

clone size: .
V gene: TRBV5-8
J gene: TRBJ2-1
D gene: TRBD1
CDR3 protein: CASSLQGAGNEQFF
CDR3 DNA: TGTGCCAGCAGCTTACAGGGGGCTGGTAATGAGCAGTTCTTC

clone size: .
V gene: TRBV27
J gene: TRBJ2-2
D gene: .
CDR3 protein: CASRDQGGGSGELFF
CDR3 DNA: TGTGCCAGCAGGGACCAAGGGGGAGGCTCCGGGGAGCTGTTTTTT

clone size: .
V gene: TRBV5-5
J gene: TRBJ1-1
D gene: .
CDR3 protein: CASSLYTPMNTEAFF
CDR3 DNA: TGTGCCAGCAGCTTGTATACACCTATGAACACTGAAGCTTTCTTT

clone size: .
V gene: TRBV7-8
J gene: TRBJ1-6
D gene: TRBD1
CDR3 protein: CASTFTGTGGSPLHF
CDR3 DNA: TGTGCCAGCACCTTCACGGGGACAGGGGGTTCACCCCTCCACTTT

clone size: .
V gene: TRBV27
J gene: TRBJ2-6
D gene: .
CDR3 protein: CASSLSSGANVLTF
CDR3 DNA: TGTGCCAGCAGTTTGTCGTCTGGGGCCAACGTCCTGACTTTC

clone size: .
V gene: TRBV25-1
J gene: TRBJ2-1
D gene: .
CDR3 protein: CAAGAYNEQFF
CDR3 DNA: TGTGCCGCCGGAGCTTACAATGAGCAGTTCTTC

clone size: .
V gene: TRBV13
J gene: TRBJ2-7
D gene: .
CDR3 protein: CASSSSRDNSYEQYF
CDR3 DNA: TGTGCCAGCAGCTCGTCCCGGGACAACTCCTACGAGCAGTACTTC

clone size: .
V gene: TRBV2
J gene: TRBJ1-4
D gene: .
CDR3 protein: CASSSGNQAINEKLFF
CDR3 DNA: TGTGCCAGCAGTTCCGGGAACCAAGCAATTAATGAAAAACTGTTTTTT

clone size: .
V gene: TRBV4-2
J gene: TRBJ1-1
D gene: .
CDR3 protein: CASSQEGMNTEAFF
CDR3 DNA: TGTGCCAGCAGCCAAGAAGGGATGAACACTGAAGCTTTCTTT

clone size: .
V gene: TRBV25-1
J gene: TRBJ2-3
D gene: TRBD2
CDR3 protein: CASSDPWGSGGDTQYF
CDR3 DNA: TGTGCCAGCAGTGACCCGTGGGGCAGCGGGGGTGATACGCAGTATTTT

clone size: .
V gene: TRBV5-4
J gene: TRBJ2-1
D gene: .
CDR3 protein: CASSLGRGAYNEQFF
CDR3 DNA: TGTGCCAGCAGCTTGGGGAGGGGGGCCTACAATGAGCAGTTCTTC

clone size: once
V gene: TRBV3-1/TRBV3-2
J gene: TRBJ1-4
D gene: .
CDR3 protein: CASTADSLTNEKLFF
CDR3 DNA: TGTGCCAGCACCGCAGACAGCTTGACTAATGAAAAACTGTTTTTT

clone size: .
V gene: TRBV27
J gene: TRBJ2-3
D gene: .
CDR3 protein: CASRTGQNTQYF
CDR3 DNA: TGTGCCAGCAGAACCGGACAGAATACGCAGTATTTT

clone size: few
V gene: TRBV4-3
J gene: TRBJ2-6
D gene: .
CDR3 protein: CASSQDSGGWANVLTF
CDR3 DNA: TGCGCCAGCAGCCAAGATTCTGGGGGTTGGGCCAACGTCCTGACTTTC

clone size: .
V gene: TRBV5-6
J gene: TRBJ2-3
D gene: .
CDR3 protein: CASSPLRVTDTQYF
CDR3 DNA: TGTGCCAGCAGCCCTCTACGGGTCACAGATACGCAGTATTTT

clone size: .
V gene: TRBV5-6
J gene: TRBJ2-3
D gene: .
CDR3 protein: CASSLIQGSGPNIF
CDR3 DNA: TGTGCCAGCAGCTTGATTCAGGGCTCGGGCCCAAATATATTT

clone size: .
V gene: TRBV3-1/TRBV3-2
J gene: TRBJ1-1
D gene: .
CDR3 protein: CASSPRDMNTEAFF
CDR3 DNA: TGTGCCAGCAGCCCCCGGGACATGAACACTGAAGCTTTCTTT

clone size: .
V gene: TRBV2
J gene: TRBJ2-1
D gene: .
CDR3 protein: CASNNGRARIDEQFF
CDR3 DNA: TGTGCCAGCAATAATGGCAGGGCGAGGATCGATGAGCAGTTCTTC

clone size: .
V gene: TRBV13
J gene: TRBJ2-2
D gene: .
CDR3 protein: CASAKGQVGELFF
CDR3 DNA: TGTGCCAGCGCTAAGGGTCAGGTCGGGGAGCTGTTTTTT

clone size: once
V gene: TRBV5-1
J gene: TRBJ1-3
D gene: .
CDR3 protein: CASSLDGQTGNTIYF
CDR3 DNA: TGCGCCAGCAGCTTGGATGGACAGACTGGAAACACCATATATTTT

clone size: .
V gene: TRBV27
J gene: TRBJ2-3
D gene: .
CDR3 protein: CASSLSIKLTQYF
CDR3 DNA: TGTGCCAGCAGTTTATCGATAAAATTAACGCAGTATTTT

clone size: .
V gene: TRBV2
J gene: TRBJ1-6
D gene: TRBD1
CDR3 protein: CASSPGQGGFQTLHF
CDR3 DNA: TGTGCCAGCAGTCCCGGACAGGGGGGTTTTCAGACCCTCCACTTT

clone size: .
V gene: TRBV5-1
J gene: TRBJ1-1
D gene: TRBD1
CDR3 protein: CASSWRDSPNTEAFF
CDR3 DNA: TGCGCCAGCAGCTGGAGGGACAGCCCGAACACTGAAGCTTTCTTT

clone size: .
V gene: TRBV5-1
J gene: TRBJ2-7
D gene: .
CDR3 protein: CASSITGTEQYF
CDR3 DNA: TGCGCCAGCAGCATAACAGGGACCGAGCAGTACTTC

clone size: .
V gene: TRBV6-1
J gene: TRBJ1-2
D gene: TRBD1
CDR3 protein: CASSETGGGYGYTF
CDR3 DNA: TGTGCCAGCAGTGAAACAGGGGGTGGCTATGGCTACACCTTC

clone size: .
V gene: TRBV7-8
J gene: TRBJ2-2
D gene: .
CDR3 protein: CASSLSQGPPNTGELFF
CDR3 DNA: TGTGCCAGCAGCTTATCACAGGGCCCACCTAACACCGGGGAGCTGTTTTTT

clone size: .
V gene: TRBV5-4
J gene: TRBJ2-7
D gene: .
CDR3 protein: CASSSPGRGFGEQYF
CDR3 DNA: TGTGCCAGCAGCTCCCCGGGTAGGGGGTTCGGCGAGCAGTACTTC

clone size: .
V gene: TRBV9
J gene: TRBJ1-1
D gene: .
CDR3 protein: CASSAVPQDTEAFF
CDR3 DNA: TGTGCCAGCAGCGCAGTGCCCCAGGACACTGAAGCTTTCTTT

clone size: .
V gene: TRBV6-5
J gene: TRBJ2-2
D gene: TRBD1
CDR3 protein: CASRGQGDTGELFF
CDR3 DNA: TGTGCCAGCAGGGGACAGGGGGACACCGGGGAGCTGTTTTTT

clone size: .
V gene: TRBV9
J gene: TRBJ2-3
D gene: .
CDR3 protein: CASGMSTISDTQYF
CDR3 DNA: TGTGCCAGCGGGATGTCGACTATATCAGATACGCAGTATTTT

clone size: .
V gene: TRBV20-1
J gene: TRBJ2-7
D gene: .
CDR3 protein: CSAFLSYEQYF
CDR3 DNA: TGCAGTGCCTTTCTATCCTACGAGCAGTACTTC

clone size: once
V gene: TRBV5-4
J gene: TRBJ2-2
D gene: TRBD2
CDR3 protein: CASSLRGGPTGELFF
CDR3 DNA: TGTGCCAGCAGCCTGCGGGGGGGCCCAACCGGGGAGCTGTTTTTT

clone size: .
V gene: TRBV29-1
J gene: TRBJ2-7
D gene: TRBD1
CDR3 protein: CSVGRTGANEQYF
CDR3 DNA: TGCAGCGTCGGCCGAACAGGGGCCAACGAGCAGTACTTC

clone size: .
V gene: TRBV9
J gene: TRBJ2-5
D gene: .
CDR3 protein: CASSPNQETQYF
CDR3 DNA: TGTGCCAGCAGCCCGAACCAAGAGACCCAGTACTTC

clone size: .
V gene: TRBV9
J gene: TRBJ2-7
D gene: TRBD1
CDR3 protein: CASSDGTGAGYEQYF
CDR3 DNA: TGTGCCAGCAGCGACGGGACAGGGGCCGGCTACGAGCAGTACTTC

clone size: .
V gene: TRBV10-1
J gene: TRBJ1-1
D gene: .
CDR3 protein: CASSQERPGFTEAFF
CDR3 DNA: TGCGCCAGCAGTCAAGAACGGCCCGGATTCACTGAAGCTTTCTTT

clone size: .
V gene: TRBV5-6
J gene: TRBJ2-7
D gene: TRBD1
CDR3 protein: CASSIIPGQGIYEQYF
CDR3 DNA: TGTGCCAGCAGCATCATACCGGGACAGGGGATTTACGAGCAGTACTTC

clone size: .
V gene: TRBV11-2
J gene: TRBJ2-3
D gene: TRBD2
CDR3 protein: CASSGLAGGSTDTQYF
CDR3 DNA: TGTGCCAGCAGCGGACTAGCGGGGGGTAGCACAGATACGCAGTATTTT

clone size: .
V gene: TRBV10-1
J gene: TRBJ2-7
D gene: TRBD2
CDR3 protein: CASSEAGGYEQYF
CDR3 DNA: TGCGCCAGCAGTGAGGCGGGGGGCTACGAGCAGTACTTC

clone size: .
V gene: TRBV5-1
J gene: TRBJ2-2
D gene: .
CDR3 protein: CASSFDVMAGELFF
CDR3 DNA: TGCGCCAGCAGTTTTGATGTCATGGCGGGGGAGCTGTTTTTT

clone size: .
V gene: TRBV10-1
J gene: TRBJ1-6
D gene: .
CDR3 protein: CDSPLGGRSRNSPLHF
CDR3 DNA: TGCGACTCACCCCTCGGGGGGCGTAGCAGGAATTCACCCCTCCACTTT

clone size: .
V gene: TRBV6-4
J gene: TRBJ2-1
D gene: TRBD2
CDR3 protein: CASSDSGGASYNEQFF
CDR3 DNA: TGTGCCAGCAGTGATAGCGGGGGGGCCTCCTACAATGAGCAGTTCTTC

clone size: .
V gene: TRBV5-5
J gene: TRBJ2-5
D gene: .
CDR3 protein: CASSLAGGLRQETQYF
CDR3 DNA: TGTGCCAGCAGCTTGGCCGGGGGGCTGCGCCAAGAGACCCAGTACTTC

clone size: .
V gene: TRBV6-2/TRBV6-3
J gene: TRBJ1-5
D gene: TRBD1
CDR3 protein: CASSPTGGSQPQHF
CDR3 DNA: TGTGCCAGCAGTCCGACAGGGGGAAGTCAGCCCCAGCATTTT

clone size: .
V gene: TRBV6-2/TRBV6-3
J gene: TRBJ2-7
D gene: .
CDR3 protein: CASSRIHRAKTYEQYF
CDR3 DNA: TGTGCCAGCAGCCGGATCCACAGGGCCAAGACCTACGAGCAGTACTTC

clone size: .
V gene: TRBV5-6
J gene: TRBJ2-7
D gene: .
CDR3 protein: CASSLVQGGEQYF
CDR3 DNA: TGTGCCAGCAGCTTGGTCCAGGGCGGCGAGCAGTACTTC

clone size: .
V gene: TRBV5-1
J gene: TRBJ1-2
D gene: TRBD1
CDR3 protein: CASSLGGALNGYTF
CDR3 DNA: TGCGCCAGCAGCTTAGGGGGCGCCTTGAATGGCTACACCTTC

clone size: .
V gene: TRBV7-2
J gene: TRBJ1-5
D gene: .
CDR3 protein: CASSLAGAASNQPQHF
CDR3 DNA: TGTGCCAGCAGCTTAGCTGGGGCGGCTAGCAATCAGCCCCAGCATTTT

clone size: .
V gene: TRBV5-1
J gene: TRBJ1-2
D gene: TRBD1
CDR3 protein: CASSSQGARDGYTF
CDR3 DNA: TGCGCCAGCAGCTCACAGGGGGCGCGAGATGGCTACACCTTC

clone size: .
V gene: TRBV6-2/TRBV6-3
J gene: TRBJ2-7
D gene: TRBD1
CDR3 protein: CASSYSPLRDRGLVEQYF
CDR3 DNA: TGTGCCAGCAGTTATTCCCCCCTCCGGGACAGGGGGCTCGTCGAGCAGTACTTC

clone size: .
V gene: TRBV7-2
J gene: TRBJ2-5
D gene: .
CDR3 protein: CASSTWGLASETQYF
CDR3 DNA: TGTGCCAGCAGCACCTGGGGGCTAGCTTCAGAGACCCAGTACTTC

clone size: .
V gene: TRBV14
J gene: TRBJ2-3
D gene: .
CDR3 protein: CASRPFDRLGTDTQYF
CDR3 DNA: TGTGCCAGCAGGCCGTTCGACCGCCTGGGCACAGATACGCAGTATTTT

clone size: .
V gene: TRBV6-5
J gene: TRBJ2-5
D gene: .
CDR3 protein: CASSYSSVQETQYF
CDR3 DNA: TGTGCCAGCAGTTACTCGTCAGTCCAAGAGACCCAGTACTTC

clone size: .
V gene: TRBV7-3
J gene: TRBJ1-1
D gene: .
CDR3 protein: CASSLPPSESLGGTEAFF
CDR3 DNA: TGTGCCAGCAGCTTGCCCCCTTCTGAGTCACTGGGCGGCACTGAAGCTTTCTTT

clone size: .
V gene: TRBV27
J gene: TRBJ1-4
D gene: .
CDR3 protein: CASSWTGANEKLFF
CDR3 DNA: TGTGCCAGCAGTTGGACCGGAGCAAATGAAAAACTGTTTTTT

clone size: .
V gene: TRBV19
J gene: TRBJ1-6
D gene: .
CDR3 protein: CASSMRRENSPLHF
CDR3 DNA: TGTGCCAGTAGTATGCGTCGGGAGAATTCACCCCTCCACTTT

clone size: .
V gene: TRBV19
J gene: TRBJ1-3
D gene: .
CDR3 protein: CASSRSSQRYKGNTIYF
CDR3 DNA: TGTGCCAGTAGTCGCTCCAGCCAACGATACAAGGGAAACACCATATATTTT

clone size: .
V gene: TRBV9
J gene: TRBJ2-2
D gene: TRBD1
CDR3 protein: CASNVGQGVTGELFF
CDR3 DNA: TGTGCCAGCAATGTGGGACAGGGAGTGACCGGGGAGCTGTTTTTT